A single sample is the source of the 19 T cell receptor beta chains below, sequenced in a study of shared clonotypes between healthy human individuals. Using immunoSEQ multiplex PCR, the repertoire was profiled, and TCRdb retains in-frame clones only, with some absent. The sample holds some 900,000 clones, 76% seen once. The sequencing sample was made of memory CD4+ T cells sorted from blood. Subset defined: CD45RA-negative fraction. These receptors all come from a young man in good health.

This clone was counted between two and nine times. CDR3 amino acids: CASSENRYTF. Written as DNA, the CDR3 is TGTGCCAGCAGCGAGAACCGCTACACCTTC. The rearrangement uses TRBV2 and TRBJ1-2, with D unclear. V shed 6 bases and J shed 9 bases, with 8 bases lying between them. The germline gives CDR1 SNHLY, CDR2 FYNNEI. The CDR3 runs to 10 residues.

The chain combines TRBV7-2 with TRBJ2-5; D possibly corresponds to TRBD2 (5 bases). This CDR3 has 15 residues. Germline V gene data show CDR1 as SGHTA and CDR2 as FQGNSA. Between the trimmed V and J ends, which lost 1 base and 5 bases, there was a span of 14 bases. The CDR3 sequence is CASSLGRGSVETQYF. As DNA, the CDR3 is TGTGCCAGCAGCTTAGGTAGAGGGTCGGTTGAGACCCAGTACTTC.

This clone was counted ten times or more. The chain carries TRBV11-2 and TRBJ2-6, with D perhaps assigned TRBD1 or TRBD2 (5 bases each). The V gene's germline CDR1 is SGHAT and CDR2 FQNNGV. V gave up 5 bases and J gave up 0 bases, with 14 bases separating them. CDR3 length: 17 amino acids. CDR3 protein: CASSARDGFSGANVLTF. CDR3 sequence (DNA): TGTGCCAGCAGCGCCCGGGACGGGTTCTCTGGGGCCAACGTCCTGACTTTC.

This clone was detected ten times or more. The chain combines TRBV6-6 with TRBJ1-6; D not resolved. CDR3 size: 16 residues. Germline values: CDR1 MNHNY, CDR2 SVGAGI (reference sequence). V lost 0 bases, J lost 4 bases, and 10 bases lay in between. The CDR3 sequence: CASSYSRPDYNSPLHF. CDR3 bases: TGTGCCAGCAGTTACTCGAGACCCGATTATAATTCACCCCTCCACTTT.

This clone came up once. The chain has TRBV9 and TRBJ2-3, with TRBD1 matching 9 bases. Germline lookup yields CDR1 SGDLS and CDR2 YYNGEE. With V trimmed by 0 bases and J by 2 bases, 4 bases remained unmatched. The CDR3 loop spans 16 amino acids. CDR3 protein: CASSVEGQGYTDTQYF. The CDR3 nucleotides read TGTGCCAGCAGCGTAGAGGGACAGGGATACACAGATACGCAGTATTTT.

There are a few counts of this clone. This sample also contains other DNA sequences that code for the same CDR3. This chain joins TRBV7-9 and TRBJ1-1; the D is unclear. Looked up from germline, CDR1 is SEHNR and CDR2 is FQNEAQ (reference sequence). The CDR3 has 13 residues. The germline V and J ends were trimmed by 0 bases and 4 bases, with 6 bases remaining between them. In DNA form, the CDR3 reads TGTGCCAGCAGCTTAGCGCAAGGCACTGAAGCTTTCTTT. Amino acids: CASSLAQGTEAFF.

The chain has TRBV7-2 and TRBJ2-3, with D perhaps matching TRBD1 or TRBD2 (5 bases each). Germline V gives CDR1 SGHTA, CDR2 FQGNSA. The CDR3 extends over 16 amino acids. V was pared by 4 bases and J by 7 bases, with 21 bases between. CDR3 in amino acids: CASSSLRGGFLNTQYF. For the CDR3, the DNA is TGTGCCAGCAGCTCGTTGAGGGGCGGGTTTCTCAATACGCAGTATTTT.

The V call is TRBV28, the J call TRBJ1-2; TRBD1 agrees at 9 bases. The germline V gene encodes CDR1 MDHEN and CDR2 SYDVKM. V was pared by 10 bases and J by 0 bases, with 6 bases of the junction left unmatched. This CDR3 region has 14 residues. CDR3 DNA sequence: TGTGCCACCACGAGGACAGGGGCTAACTATGGCTACACCTTC. It translates to CATTRTGANYGYTF.

This rearrangement joins TRBV5-1 to TRBJ2-5; 9 bases line up with TRBD1. V dropped 2 bases and J dropped 4; count of bases not matched to a gene: 12. Germline lookup yields CDR1 SGHRS and CDR2 YFSETQ. This CDR3 region has 17 residues. DNA of the CDR3: TGCGCCAGCAGCTTCGCAGATAAAACAGGGGGCCGAGAGACCCAGTACTTC. Encoded protein: CASSFADKTGGRETQYF.

The chain has TRBV5-1 and TRBJ2-5; TRBD1 agrees at 7 bases. Germline V gene sequence: CDR1 SGHRS, CDR2 YFSETQ. Germline trimming cut 4 bases from V and 3 bases from J; bases unmatched to any gene: 6. The CDR3 length is 14 residues. CDR3: CASSALQGKETQYF. The CDR3 DNA sequence: TGCGCCAGCAGCGCCCTACAGGGGAAAGAGACCCAGTACTTC.

CDR3 amino acids: CASSEGDRGGNEQFF. CDR3 nucleotides: TGTGCCAGCAGTGAGGGGGACCGAGGGGGAAATGAGCAGTTCTTC. The genes are TRBV2 and TRBJ2-1; perhaps TRBD1 as D (6 bases). In germline, CDR1 is SNHLY, CDR2 FYNNEI. The CDR3 has 15 amino acids. Trimming stripped 3 bases from V and 7 bases from J, with 16 bases between.

The chain is built from TRBV27 and TRBJ1-6; D is perhaps TRBD1 (6 bases). CDR1 MNHEY and CDR2 SMNVEV come from the germline V gene (reference sequence). The V end lost 3 bases, the J end lost 10 bases, and 13 bases lay between the germline ends. The CDR3 consists of 14 residues. The CDR3 here is CASSFGQGKSPLHF. DNA of the CDR3: TGTGCCAGCAGTTTTGGGCAGGGGAAATCACCCCTCCACTTT.

The chain has TRBV30 and TRBJ1-3, with 11 positions matching TRBD1. The germline V gene encodes CDR1 GTSNPN and CDR2 SVGIG (reference sequence). CDR3 length: 15 amino acids. V was pared by 2 bases and J by 4 bases, with 4 bases of the junction left unmatched. The CDR3 DNA sequence: TGTGCCTGGAGTCAGGACAGGGGGCTAGGAAACACCATATATTTT. Translating gives CAWSQDRGLGNTIYF. The whole variable domain, remainder taken from reference TRBV30 and TRBJ1-3, is SQTIHQWPATLVQPVGSPLSLECTVEGTSNPNLYWYRQAAGRGLQLLFYSVGIGQISSEVPQNLSASRPQDRQFILSSKKLLLSDSGFYLCAWSQDRGLGNTIYFGEGSWLTVV.

V gene TRBV30 combines with J gene TRBJ2-3; 9 bases match TRBD2. In germline, CDR1 is GTSNPN, CDR2 SVGIG (reference sequence). The junction had 3 bases not matched to a gene; V was cut back by 4 bases and J by 4 bases. The CDR3 sequence is 13 residues long. CDR3 sequence (DNA): TGTGCCTGGACCGGGACTAGCCCAGATACGCAGTATTTT. It specifies CAWTGTSPDTQYF.

This CDR3 is CASSVFRDGEEQYF. The CDR3 DNA reads as TGTGCCAGCAGCGTATTCCGGGACGGAGAGGAGCAGTACTTC. This chain joins TRBV2 and TRBJ2-7; D is tentatively TRBD1 or TRBD2 (5 bases each). V was shortened by 6 bases and J by 7 bases, with 19 bases between the two germline ends. In germline, CDR1 is SNHLY, CDR2 FYNNEI. The CDR3 runs 14 residues.

The chain couples TRBV2 to TRBJ1-6; D possibly corresponds to TRBD1 (5 bases). The CDR3 totals 14 residues. CDR1 and CDR2 from the germline V gene are SNHLY and FYNNEI. V lost 6 bases and J lost 5, with 11 bases in between. In DNA, the CDR3 is TGTGCCAGCAGGTCGGTACAGGATAATTCACCCCTCCACTTT. Protein product: CASRSVQDNSPLHF.

CDR3 coding DNA: TGTGCCACCAAAGGACAGGGCTATAATTCACCCCTCCACTTT. Translation gives CATKGQGYNSPLHF. V usage is TRBV25-1 and J usage is TRBJ1-6, with 8 bases that match TRBD1. With V trimmed by 10 bases and J by 3 bases, 5 bases remained unmatched. This CDR3 is 14 amino acids long. Germline CDR1 reads MGHDK; CDR2 reads SYGVNS.

This sequence joins TRBV5-1 and TRBJ2-1; no definite D call. The ends were cut back, 2 bases at V and 2 bases at J, with 11 bases in the middle. Germline CDR1 reads SGHRS; CDR2 reads YFSETQ. This CDR3 spans 15 amino acids. As DNA, the CDR3 is TGCGCCAGCAGCTTTTTCGGACGGGCCTACAATGAGCAGTTCTTC. This codes for CASSFFGRAYNEQFF. The full variable domain, its missing parts supplied by reference TRBV5-1 and TRBJ2-1, is KAGVTQTPRYLIKTRGQQVTLSCSPISGHRSVSWYQQTPGQGLQFLFEYFSETQRNKGNFPGRFSGRQFSNSRSEMNVSTLELGDSALYLCASSFFGRAYNEQFFGPGTRLTVL.

A remark on this clone: One junction end does not reproduce the germline sequence, and a read error may be involved. The chain employs TRBV9 and TRBJ2-1; 10 bases fit TRBD2. Germline CDR1 reads SGDLS; CDR2 reads YYNGEE. The CDR3 is 22 residues long. CDR3 protein: CASSVDVKGTSDLVGGYTEQFF. CDR3 DNA sequence: TGTGCCAGCAGCGTAGACGTAAAGGGGACTAGCGACCTGGTGGGGGGCTACACTGAGCAGTTCTTC. Full variable domain (outside the CDR3, taken from reference TRBV9 and TRBJ2-1): DSGVTQTPKHLITATGQRVTLRCSPRSGDLSVYWYQQSLDQGLQFLIQYYNGEERAKGNILERFSAQQFPDLHSELNLSSLELGDSALYFCASSVDVKGTSDLVGGYTEQFFGPGTRLTVL.